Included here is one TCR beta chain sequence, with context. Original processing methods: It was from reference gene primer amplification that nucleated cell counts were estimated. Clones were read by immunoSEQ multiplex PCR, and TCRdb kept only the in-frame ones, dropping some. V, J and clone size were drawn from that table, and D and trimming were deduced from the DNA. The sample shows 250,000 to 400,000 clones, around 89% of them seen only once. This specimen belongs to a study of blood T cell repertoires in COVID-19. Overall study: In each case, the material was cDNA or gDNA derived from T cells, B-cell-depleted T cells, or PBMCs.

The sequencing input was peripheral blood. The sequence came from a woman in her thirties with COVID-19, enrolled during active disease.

CDR3 sequence reads: CASSLASWQNDQPQHF. The CDR3 DNA follows: TGTGCCAGCAGCTTAGCGTCGTGGCAGAACGATCAGCCCCAGCATTTT. The genes are TRBV7-2 and TRBJ1-5; D unresolved. Deletions cut 0 bases from V and 5 bases from J, with 14 bases between. Germline-derived CDR1 and CDR2 are SGHTA and FQGNSA. CDR3 size: 16 residues.